This section outlines one TCR beta chain sequence together with its context. The protocol was immunoSEQ multiplex PCR, while the TCRdb copy is restricted to in-frame clones and leaves out a portion. The data show some 74,000 clones, about 83% seen once. The sample belongs to a study of blood T cell repertoires in COVID-19. V lost 5 bases, J lost 1 base, and 7 bases stayed unmatched. Germline loops: CDR1 LNHDA, CDR2 SQIVND (reference sequence). The CDR3 is made up of 15 amino acids. The sequenced sample consisted of peripheral blood. This rearrangement joins TRBV19 to TRBJ1-1, with TRBD1 matching over 7 bases. The source is a man older than 75 with acute or convalescent COVID-19. The CDR3 bases are TGTGCCAGTAGTCCATCGACAGGGAGGAACACTGAAGCTTTCTTT. Amino acids: CASSPSTGRNTEAFF.